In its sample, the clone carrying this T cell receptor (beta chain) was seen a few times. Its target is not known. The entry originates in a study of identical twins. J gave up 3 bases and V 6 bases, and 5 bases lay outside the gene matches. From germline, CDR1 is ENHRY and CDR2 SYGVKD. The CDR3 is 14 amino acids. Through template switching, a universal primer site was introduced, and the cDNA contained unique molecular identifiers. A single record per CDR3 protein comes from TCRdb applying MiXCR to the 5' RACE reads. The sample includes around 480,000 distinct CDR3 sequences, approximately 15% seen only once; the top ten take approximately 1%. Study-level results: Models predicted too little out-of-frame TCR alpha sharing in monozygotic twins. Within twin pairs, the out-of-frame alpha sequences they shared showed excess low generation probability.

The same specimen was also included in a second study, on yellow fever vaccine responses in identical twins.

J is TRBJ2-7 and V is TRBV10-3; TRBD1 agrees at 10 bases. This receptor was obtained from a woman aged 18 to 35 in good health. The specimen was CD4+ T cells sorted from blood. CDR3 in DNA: TGTGCCATCAGCCAGGACAGGGGGATCTACGAGCAGTACTTC. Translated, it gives CAISQDRGIYEQYF.